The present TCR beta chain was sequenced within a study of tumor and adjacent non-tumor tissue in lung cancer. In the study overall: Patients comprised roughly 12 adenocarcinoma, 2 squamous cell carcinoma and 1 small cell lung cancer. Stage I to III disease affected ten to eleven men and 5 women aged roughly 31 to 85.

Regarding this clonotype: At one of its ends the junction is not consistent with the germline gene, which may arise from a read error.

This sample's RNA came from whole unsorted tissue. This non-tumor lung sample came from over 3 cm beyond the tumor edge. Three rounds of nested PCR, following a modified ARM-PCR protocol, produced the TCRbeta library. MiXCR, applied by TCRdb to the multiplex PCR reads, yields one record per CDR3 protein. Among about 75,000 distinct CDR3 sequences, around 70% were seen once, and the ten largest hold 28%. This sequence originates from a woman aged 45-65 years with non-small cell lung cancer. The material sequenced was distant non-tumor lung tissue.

The CDR3 is CASSLATLQETQCF. In DNA, the CDR3 is TGTGCCAGCAGCTTAGCAACTCTGCAAGAGACCCAGTGCTTC. The chain links TRBV11-1 to TRBJ2-5, with D unclear. Germline V gene lookup returns CDR1 SGHAT and CDR2 FQDESV (reference sequence). This CDR3 has 14 amino acids.